This is a list of T cell receptor beta chains from one sample in a study of resident and recirculating memory T cells in vitiligo. Some clones are missing from TCRdb's copy, which holds only in-frame ones; the method was immunoSEQ multiplex PCR. The repertoire holds about 76,000 clones, with 92% as singletons. The specimen sequenced was blood. The receptors stem from a male donor with vitiligo. CDR3s include the opening cysteine and the closing phenylalanine or tryptophan. The D gene is left open where the match is weak. Size is omitted from some rows. Given values are once, few, many or a class for expanded clones.

d_gene: -
j_gene: TRBJ2-7
abundance: once
v_gene: TRBV28
CDR3aa: CASSLTGLVEQYF
CDR3nt: TGTGCCAGCAGCTTAACAGGGTTGGTCGAGCAGTACTTC

d_gene: -
j_gene: TRBJ2-1
abundance: -
v_gene: TRBV10-3
CDR3aa: CAIMGPANEQFF
CDR3nt: TGTGCCATCATGGGCCCGGCCAATGAGCAGTTCTTC

d_gene: -
j_gene: TRBJ1-2
abundance: -
v_gene: TRBV4-2
CDR3aa: CASSHLSFGADGYTF
CDR3nt: TGTGCCAGCAGCCATCTATCGTTTGGCGCGGATGGCTACACCTTC

d_gene: TRBD1
j_gene: TRBJ1-2
abundance: -
v_gene: TRBV7-2
CDR3aa: CASSLDRGRVYGYTF
CDR3nt: TGTGCCAGCAGCTTAGACAGGGGGCGCGTCTATGGCTACACCTTC

d_gene: -
j_gene: TRBJ2-5
abundance: -
v_gene: TRBV9
CDR3aa: CASSVGGGRGETQYF
CDR3nt: TGTGCCAGCAGCGTAGGAGGTGGGAGGGGGGAGACCCAGTACTTC

d_gene: -
j_gene: TRBJ1-5
abundance: -
v_gene: TRBV7-8
CDR3aa: CASSFRQGRQPQHF
CDR3nt: TGTGCCAGCAGCTTCCGGCAGGGCCGCCAGCCCCAGCATTTT

d_gene: -
j_gene: TRBJ2-2
abundance: -
v_gene: TRBV5-1
CDR3aa: CASSPDYTNTGELFF
CDR3nt: TGCGCCAGCAGCCCCGACTACACGAACACCGGGGAGCTGTTTTTT

d_gene: -
j_gene: TRBJ2-1
abundance: -
v_gene: TRBV30
CDR3aa: CAWSADGSSYNEQFF
CDR3nt: TGTGCCTGGAGTGCGGACGGGAGCTCCTACAATGAGCAGTTCTTC

d_gene: -
j_gene: TRBJ2-1
abundance: -
v_gene: TRBV12-5
CDR3aa: CASGLVPSAYNEQFF
CDR3nt: TGTGCTAGTGGTTTGGTACCTAGCGCCTACAATGAGCAGTTCTTC

d_gene: -
j_gene: TRBJ2-7
abundance: -
v_gene: TRBV28
CDR3aa: CASSRNSGSYEQYF
CDR3nt: TGTGCCAGCAGCCGAAATAGCGGATCCTACGAGCAGTACTTC

d_gene: TRBD2
j_gene: TRBJ2-2
abundance: -
v_gene: TRBV6-6
CDR3aa: CASSPGLAGPGELFF
CDR3nt: TGTGCCAGCAGCCCGGGACTAGCGGGACCCGGGGAGCTGTTTTTT

d_gene: -
j_gene: TRBJ1-2
abundance: few
v_gene: TRBV29-1
CDR3aa: CSVEAGGVGSYTF
CDR3nt: TGCAGCGTTGAAGCGGGGGGGGTGGGCAGCTACACCTTC

d_gene: TRBD2
j_gene: TRBJ2-1
abundance: -
v_gene: TRBV30
CDR3aa: CAWSGRRSYNEQFF
CDR3nt: TGTGCCTGGAGCGGGAGGCGTTCCTACAATGAGCAGTTCTTC

d_gene: -
j_gene: TRBJ2-1
abundance: -
v_gene: TRBV6-5
CDR3aa: CASSLRVQGYHNEQFF
CDR3nt: TGTGCCAGCAGTTTAAGAGTCCAGGGGTACCACAATGAGCAGTTCTTC

d_gene: TRBD2
j_gene: TRBJ2-1
abundance: -
v_gene: TRBV7-8
CDR3aa: CASSFQTGLAGYEQFF
CDR3nt: TGTGCCAGCAGCTTTCAAACGGGACTAGCGGGATATGAGCAGTTCTTC

d_gene: TRBD2
j_gene: TRBJ2-7
abundance: -
v_gene: TRBV7-8
CDR3aa: CASSLWTSGRSGEQYF
CDR3nt: TGTGCCAGCAGCTTATGGACTAGCGGGAGGTCCGGCGAGCAGTACTTC

d_gene: TRBD1
j_gene: TRBJ1-4
abundance: -
v_gene: TRBV15
CDR3aa: CATSRPRGGQALQKLFF
CDR3nt: TGTGCCACCAGCAGACCTCGAGGGGGACAGGCTCTGCAAAAACTGTTTTTT

d_gene: TRBD2
j_gene: TRBJ2-3
abundance: -
v_gene: TRBV18
CDR3aa: CASSPRPAGVIDTQYF
CDR3nt: TGTGCCAGCTCACCACGGCCGGCGGGAGTGATAGATACGCAGTATTTT

d_gene: TRBD2
j_gene: TRBJ2-4
abundance: -
v_gene: TRBV19
CDR3aa: CASTVKTSGRGLVDKNIQYF
CDR3nt: TGTGCCAGTACGGTGAAAACCAGCGGGAGGGGTTTAGTTGACAAAAACATTCAGTACTTC

d_gene: TRBD2
j_gene: TRBJ2-7
abundance: -
v_gene: TRBV5-1
CDR3aa: CASSPRTSGAYEQYF
CDR3nt: TGCGCCAGCAGCCCTCGGACTAGCGGGGCCTACGAGCAGTACTTC

d_gene: TRBD1
j_gene: TRBJ2-6
abundance: -
v_gene: TRBV2
CDR3aa: CASSELQGAGANVLTF
CDR3nt: TGTGCCAGCAGTGAATTGCAGGGGGCTGGGGCCAACGTCCTGACTTTC

d_gene: -
j_gene: TRBJ2-1
abundance: -
v_gene: TRBV27
CDR3aa: CASSLFSIGSSYNEQFF
CDR3nt: TGTGCCAGCAGTTTATTTAGTATCGGGAGCTCCTACAATGAGCAGTTCTTC

d_gene: TRBD2
j_gene: TRBJ2-1
abundance: -
v_gene: TRBV27
CDR3aa: CASSSTPGGAYNEQFF
CDR3nt: TGTGCCAGCAGTTCAACACCGGGGGGGGCCTACAATGAGCAGTTCTTC

d_gene: -
j_gene: TRBJ2-1
abundance: -
v_gene: TRBV6-5
CDR3aa: CASSSLGAEHHNEQFF
CDR3nt: TGTGCCAGCAGTTCCCTGGGGGCGGAGCACCACAATGAGCAGTTCTTC

d_gene: -
j_gene: TRBJ2-7
abundance: few
v_gene: TRBV4-1
CDR3aa: CASSRQIGPGGLYEQYF
CDR3nt: TGCGCCAGCAGCCGACAGATTGGGCCCGGGGGGCTCTACGAGCAGTACTTC

d_gene: TRBD1
j_gene: TRBJ1-2
abundance: few
v_gene: TRBV28
CDR3aa: CASEDRDSSRYTF
CDR3nt: TGTGCCAGCGAGGACAGGGACAGTTCACGCTACACCTTC

d_gene: TRBD2
j_gene: TRBJ2-1
abundance: -
v_gene: TRBV5-1
CDR3aa: CASSPGLAGTQEQFF
CDR3nt: TGCGCCAGCAGCCCGGGACTAGCGGGGACCCAGGAGCAGTTCTTC

d_gene: -
j_gene: TRBJ2-4
abundance: -
v_gene: TRBV4-2
CDR3aa: CASSRRLGQNIQYF
CDR3nt: TGTGCCAGCAGCCGGCGACTAGGACAAAACATTCAGTACTTC

d_gene: -
j_gene: TRBJ2-2
abundance: -
v_gene: TRBV19
CDR3aa: CASSSGVNTGELFF
CDR3nt: TGTGCCAGTAGTAGCGGGGTAAACACCGGGGAGCTGTTTTTT

d_gene: TRBD1
j_gene: TRBJ2-5
abundance: -
v_gene: TRBV7-7
CDR3aa: CASSWGQGAGETQYF
CDR3nt: TGTGCCAGCAGCTGGGGACAGGGGGCCGGAGAGACCCAGTACTTC

d_gene: TRBD1
j_gene: TRBJ1-6
abundance: -
v_gene: TRBV6-1
CDR3aa: CASSNRGQNSPLHF
CDR3nt: TGTGCCAGCAGCAACAGGGGGCAGAATTCACCCCTCCACTTT

d_gene: TRBD1
j_gene: TRBJ2-2
abundance: once
v_gene: TRBV7-2
CDR3aa: CASSFMGTGGAGELFF
CDR3nt: TGTGCCAGCAGCTTTATGGGGACAGGGGGGGCCGGGGAGCTGTTTTTT

d_gene: -
j_gene: TRBJ2-5
abundance: -
v_gene: TRBV5-8
CDR3aa: CASRRGGLGTQYF
CDR3nt: TGTGCCAGCAGGCGGGGAGGTTTGGGGACCCAGTACTTC

d_gene: -
j_gene: TRBJ1-5
abundance: -
v_gene: TRBV27
CDR3aa: CASSDLGSTGLYSNQPQHF
CDR3nt: TGTGCCAGCAGTGATTTAGGGTCGACAGGACTCTATAGCAATCAGCCCCAGCATTTT

d_gene: TRBD2
j_gene: TRBJ2-7
abundance: -
v_gene: TRBV23-1
CDR3aa: CANTGGAPTYEQYF
CDR3nt: TGCGCCAATACGGGGGGGGCGCCAACCTACGAGCAGTACTTC

d_gene: -
j_gene: TRBJ1-5
abundance: -
v_gene: TRBV19
CDR3aa: CASSIEREFNQPQHF
CDR3nt: TGTGCCAGTAGTATAGAAAGGGAGTTCAATCAGCCCCAGCATTTT

d_gene: TRBD1
j_gene: TRBJ1-1
abundance: -
v_gene: TRBV19
CDR3aa: CASSIGQGGEAFF
CDR3nt: TGTGCCAGTAGTATTGGGCAGGGGGGTGAAGCTTTCTTT

d_gene: TRBD1
j_gene: TRBJ2-7
abundance: -
v_gene: TRBV27
CDR3aa: CASSPSTGSFYYEQYF
CDR3nt: TGTGCCAGCAGTCCCTCGACAGGGTCCTTCTACTACGAGCAGTACTTC

d_gene: TRBD1
j_gene: TRBJ1-2
abundance: -
v_gene: TRBV29-1
CDR3aa: CSGGQEKDGYTF
CDR3nt: TGCAGCGGCGGACAGGAAAAAGATGGCTACACCTTC

d_gene: TRBD1
j_gene: TRBJ2-2
abundance: -
v_gene: TRBV7-2
CDR3aa: CASSLRQGTTGELFF
CDR3nt: TGTGCCAGCAGCCTCCGACAGGGGACCACCGGGGAGCTGTTTTTT

d_gene: -
j_gene: TRBJ2-5
abundance: -
v_gene: TRBV6-5
CDR3aa: CASSYQRSQETQYF
CDR3nt: TGTGCCAGCAGTTATCAGCGGTCCCAAGAGACCCAGTACTTC

d_gene: -
j_gene: TRBJ1-2
abundance: -
v_gene: TRBV5-1
CDR3aa: CASSDEGNYGYTF
CDR3nt: TGCGCCAGCAGCGACGAGGGTAACTATGGCTACACCTTC

d_gene: TRBD1
j_gene: TRBJ2-5
abundance: -
v_gene: TRBV5-4
CDR3aa: CASSLGDRAGETQYF
CDR3nt: TGTGCCAGCAGCTTGGGGGACAGGGCTGGCGAGACCCAGTACTTC

d_gene: -
j_gene: TRBJ2-2
abundance: -
v_gene: TRBV6-5
CDR3aa: CASSYFTNTGELFF
CDR3nt: TGTGCCAGCAGTTATTTTACGAACACCGGGGAGCTGTTTTTT

d_gene: TRBD2
j_gene: TRBJ2-7
abundance: -
v_gene: TRBV28
CDR3aa: CASSFGGRVEQYF
CDR3nt: TGTGCCAGCAGTTTCGGCGGGAGGGTCGAGCAGTACTTC

d_gene: -
j_gene: TRBJ2-1
abundance: -
v_gene: TRBV28
CDR3aa: CASSLAEPGEQFF
CDR3nt: TGTGCCAGCAGTTTGGCAGAGCCGGGTGAGCAGTTCTTC